The entry below gives a single T cell receptor beta chain sequence along with its context. Only in-frame clones appear in the TCRdb table, and some are missing; sequencing was by immunoSEQ multiplex PCR. The table has 600,000 to 900,000 clones, approximately 85% seen once. The CDR3 is 13 residues long. Germline V lookup: CDR1 SGHVS, CDR2 FQNEAQ. V was cut by 2 bases and J by 5 bases, with 7 bases left in between. The sample is drawn from a study of shared T cell receptors in the human thymus. These same records also appear under a second study, on human thymus T cells. According to that study: Thymic and blood repertoires appeared to show biased V and J gene usage.

The source of this sequence is a girl under two years old with a congenital heart defect. The sample was thymocytes. The rearrangement joins TRBV7-8 to TRBJ2-4; D perhaps matches TRBD1 (5 bases). CDR3 nucleotides: TGTGCCAGCAGCTTAAGGGGTCAAAACATTCAGTACTTC. It yields the protein CASSLRGQNIQYF.